One and the same sample provided the 26 T cell receptor beta chains below, sequenced in a study of blood T cell repertoires in COVID-19. TCRdb keeps only in-frame clones here, not all; method: immunoSEQ multiplex PCR. The repertoire holds fewer than 150,000 clones, with approximately 85% as singletons. Sequencing input: peripheral blood. The receptor set was obtained from an older woman with COVID-19, enrolled during active disease.

The chain has TRBV13 and TRBJ2-6; D unresolved. Trimming removed 5 bases from V and 2 bases from J, with 10 bases in between. CDR1 PRHDT and CDR2 FYEKMQ come from the germline V gene (reference sequence). The CDR3 loop spans 15 amino acids. The DNA for the CDR3 is TGTGCCAGCAGCGTATATTACACTGGGGCCAACGTCCTGACTTTC. It is translated as CASSVYYTGANVLTF.

About this clone itself: Other DNA sequences in the sample encode the same CDR3. The chain carries TRBV5-1 and TRBJ1-4; tentative D call: TRBD1 (5 bases). V was shortened by 4 bases and J by 0 bases, with 7 bases between the two germline ends. Germline V gene data show CDR1 as SGHRS and CDR2 as YFSETQ. There are 14 residues in the CDR3. CDR3 nucleotides: TGCGCCAGCAGCCCGACAGCAACTAATGAAAAACTGTTTTTT. Amino acids: CASSPTATNEKLFF.

This chain uses TRBV7-8 with TRBJ2-3, with 8 bases that match TRBD2. Germline V gene lookup returns CDR1 SGHVS and CDR2 FQNEAQ. The ends lost 5 bases at V and 0 bases at J; junction bases unmatched: 7. The CDR3 runs to 16 residues. CDR3 nucleotide sequence: TGTGCCAGCAGCCTCCTAAGCGGGGGCAGCACAGATACGCAGTATTTT. Translated, it gives CASSLLSGGSTDTQYF.

This clone has a single count. The chain carries TRBV11-2 and TRBJ1-4; a possible D gene is TRBD1 (6 bases). V shed 5 bases and J shed 8 bases, with 18 bases lying between them. This CDR3 is 15 amino acids long. Germline loops: CDR1 SGHAT, CDR2 FQNNGV. CDR3 loop: CASSTTGMIGEKLFF. In DNA, the CDR3 is TGTGCCAGCAGCACCACAGGGATGATCGGAGAAAAACTGTTTTTT. Full variable domain (missing parts from reference TRBV11-2 and TRBJ1-4): EAGVAQSPRYKIIEKRQSVAFWCNPISGHATLYWYQQILGQGPKLLIQFQNNGVVDDSQLPKDRFSAERLKGVDSTLKIQPAKLEDSAVYLCASSTTGMIGEKLFFGSGTQLSVL.

The V and J genes are TRBV10-3 and TRBJ2-5, with 9 bases matching TRBD2. The length of the CDR3 is 15 residues. Looked up from germline, CDR1 is ENHRY and CDR2 is SYGVKD. V was pared by 3 bases and J by 4 bases, with 6 bases of the junction left unmatched. The CDR3 nucleotides read TGTGCCATCAGTGAACGGCGGGGGGGCGGAGAGACCCAGTACTTC. It is translated as CAISERRGGGETQYF.

This clone was observed a handful of times. The CDR3 here is CASSLATGLTDTQYF. CDR3 coding DNA: TGTGCCAGCAGCTTAGCGACAGGGTTGACAGATACGCAGTATTTT. V and J are TRBV7-9 and TRBJ2-3, with 7 positions matching TRBD1. Germline V gene data show CDR1 as SEHNR and CDR2 as FQNEAQ (reference sequence). V trimming: 0 bases; J trimming: 3 bases; junction bases outside the gene matches: 3. The CDR3 length is 15 residues.

This rearrangement joins TRBV10-3 to TRBJ1-1, with TRBD1 identical over 7 bases. This CDR3 spans 13 amino acids. In germline, CDR1 is ENHRY, CDR2 SYGVKD. The trim removed 9 bases at V and 2 bases at J, leaving 6 bases unmatched. DNA of the CDR3: TGTGCCATTCAGGGGGAAGGAAACACTGAAGCTTTCTTT. As protein: CAIQGEGNTEAFF.

The chain combines TRBV29-1 with TRBJ1-2; 11 positions match TRBD1. J was trimmed by 6 bases and V by 3 bases; bases with no gene match: 6. Germline assignment: CDR1 SQVTM and CDR2 ANQGSEA. The length of the CDR3 is 14 residues. The CDR3 reads CSVEHWTGGNGYTF. CDR3 nucleotides: TGCAGCGTTGAGCATTGGACAGGGGGCAATGGCTACACCTTC.

The chain employs TRBV7-3 and TRBJ1-1; perhaps TRBD1 as D (5 bases). Trimming removed 4 bases from V and 1 base from J, with 10 bases in between. CDR1 is SGHTA, CDR2 FQGTGA, per germline. This CDR3 has 14 residues. CDR3 region: CASSSGHSNTEAFF. The DNA for the CDR3 is TGTGCCAGCAGCTCCGGACATTCGAACACTGAAGCTTTCTTT. Supplemented by reference TRBV7-3 and TRBJ1-1, the full variable domain reads GAGVSQTPSNKVTEKGKYVELRCDPISGHTALYWYRQSLGQGPEFLIYFQGTGAADDSGLPNDRFFAVRPEGSVSTLKIQRTERGDSAVYLCASSSGHSNTEAFFGQGTRLTVV.

The chain links TRBV4-2 to TRBJ1-6; 7 bases match TRBD1. CDR1 and CDR2 from the germline V gene are LGHNA and YNFKEQ. V gave up 1 base and J gave up 10 bases; unmatched junction bases: 7. This CDR3 is 15 amino acids long. Here the CDR3 reads CASSQVEGAGSPLHF. CDR3 nucleotides: TGTGCCAGCAGCCAAGTTGAGGGGGCGGGGTCACCCCTCCACTTT.

The V gene is TRBV6-5, the J gene TRBJ1-2; 9 bases are shared with TRBD1. Germline V gene lookup returns CDR1 MNHEY and CDR2 SVGAGI. Unmatched junction bases numbered 7, after V lost 5 bases and J lost 3 bases. This CDR3 contains 15 residues. CDR3 sequence: CASSTDRGADYGYTF. CDR3 bases: TGTGCCAGCAGTACGGACAGGGGCGCTGACTATGGCTACACCTTC.

The chain is built from TRBV5-1 and TRBJ2-6; tentatively, D is TRBD1 (5 bases). This CDR3 is built from 17 residues. Trimming pared 3 bases from V and 6 bases from J, leaving 19 bases between. Germline V gene sequence: CDR1 SGHRS, CDR2 YFSETQ. CDR3 bases: TGCGCCAGCAGCTCCCAAGGCGTATTCAGGGAGGCCAACGTCCTGACTTTC. Translation gives CASSSQGVFREANVLTF.

The chain couples TRBV1 to TRBJ2-3; the D call TRBD1 from the table was never checked on the DNA. TRBV1 is classified as a pseudogene. The CDR3 is made up of 14 amino acids. The CDR3 reads CTSSQDKGRLCGYF. The CDR3 DNA is TGCACCAGCAGCCAAGATAAGGGGCGGTTATGCGGGTATTTT.

This chain connects TRBV9 to TRBJ1-3; D is perhaps TRBD1 (5 bases). V lost 7 bases and J 1 base, leaving 15 bases between the germline ends. CDR1 and CDR2 from the germline V gene are SGDLS and YYNGEE. The CDR3 spans 15 residues. CDR3: CASGPGTPSGNTIYF. The CDR3 DNA sequence: TGTGCCAGCGGCCCCGGGACTCCTTCTGGAAACACCATATATTTT.

The chain recombines TRBV6-5 with TRBJ2-7; the match to TRBD1 covers 9 bases. Germline V lookup: CDR1 MNHEY, CDR2 SVGAGI. V lost 7 bases, J lost 3 bases, and 4 bases stayed unmatched. This CDR3 spans 13 amino acids. The CDR3 DNA follows: TGTGCCAGCACCCGGACAGGGGACTACGAGCAGTACTTC. Protein sequence: CASTRTGDYEQYF.

The rearrangement links TRBV27 to TRBJ1-5, with D possibly matching TRBD1 (5 bases). Trimming removed 5 bases from V and 7 bases from J, with 12 bases in between. The CDR3 is 13 amino acids. Germline CDR1 reads MNHEY; CDR2 reads SMNVEV (reference sequence). The CDR3: CASSPAQEQPQHF. CDR3 DNA sequence: TGTGCCAGCAGTCCGGCACAGGAACAGCCCCAGCATTTT.

The chain combines TRBV28 with TRBJ2-5, with TRBD1 matching 8 bases. This CDR3 is 14 amino acids long. The J segment lost 2 bases and the V segment lost 5 bases, leaving 4 bases of the junction unmatched. The germline CDR1 and CDR2 sequences are MDHEN and SYDVKM. The CDR3 reads CASSSRTGQETQYF. In DNA, the CDR3 is TGTGCCAGCAGTAGTCGGACAGGGCAAGAGACCCAGTACTTC.

This clone has more than one count but fewer than ten. V and J are TRBV12-3 or TRBV12-4 and TRBJ1-2; D might be TRBD1 (6 bases). With 4 bases removed from V and 1 base from J, the gap between germline ends came to 7 bases. The CDR3 sequence is 13 residues long. CDR3: CASSSDSNYGYTF. Here the CDR3 DNA reads TGTGCCAGCAGTTCGGACAGTAACTATGGCTACACCTTC.

The rearrangement joins TRBV7-6 to TRBJ1-5; D unresolved. The V gene lost 5 bases and the J gene lost 6 bases, with 23 bases spanning the gap. CDR3 size: 17 residues. Germline CDR1 and CDR2: SGHVS and FNYEAQ. The CDR3: CASSPMAGLRVVQPQHF. In nucleotides, the CDR3 is TGTGCCAGCAGCCCCATGGCCGGACTTCGGGTTGTTCAGCCCCAGCATTTT.

This chain uses TRBV7-8 with TRBJ1-4; D not certain. CDR1 and CDR2 (germline): SGHVS, FQNEAQ. The CDR3 is 13 amino acids. The V and J ends lost 3 bases and 8 bases respectively, with 10 bases between them. The CDR3: CASSFRVEEKLFF. CDR3 DNA sequence: TGTGCCAGCAGCTTCCGGGTTGAGGAAAAACTGTTTTTT.

The genes are TRBV7-8 and TRBJ2-5; no clear D gene. The CDR3 extends over 14 amino acids. V was cut by 5 bases and J by 0 bases, with 10 bases left in between. Germline-derived CDR1 and CDR2 are SGHVS and FQNEAQ. Here the CDR3 reads CASSPTLYQETQYF. The CDR3 bases are TGTGCCAGCAGCCCGACTTTGTACCAAGAGACCCAGTACTTC.

This clone showed up many times. The chain joins TRBV19 to TRBJ1-1; D may be TRBD1 (5 bases). Trimming left V 3 bases short and J 3 bases short, with 14 bases between. The CDR3 has 15 amino acids. CDR1 is LNHDA and CDR2 is SQIVND in the germline V gene (reference sequence). In DNA form, the CDR3 reads TGTGCCAGTAGTATCTCCGTTTGGGGGGACACTGAAGCTTTCTTT. Its protein product is CASSISVWGDTEAFF.

This rearrangement joins TRBV2 to TRBJ1-4; the D gene is possibly TRBD1 (5 bases). The V and J ends lost 9 bases and 5 bases respectively, with 13 bases between them. CDR1 is SNHLY, CDR2 FYNNEI, per germline. The CDR3 runs 13 residues. The CDR3 region is CARGGAGNEKLFF. The CDR3 bases are TGTGCCAGGGGAGGGGCTGGAAATGAAAAACTGTTTTTT.

The chain employs TRBV5-4 and TRBJ2-5, with D perhaps TRBD2 (6 bases). The ends were cut back, 3 bases at V and 2 bases at J, with 14 bases in the middle. The CDR3 contains 15 residues. CDR1 is SGHNT, CDR2 YYREEE, per germline (reference sequence). The CDR3, as DNA: TGTGCCAGCAGCTACCCGGGAGTACGTCAAGAGACCCAGTACTTC. Translation gives CASSYPGVRQETQYF.

The chain is built from TRBV7-9 and TRBJ2-2, with D maybe TRBD1 (6 bases). The CDR3 covers 15 residues. V lost 5 bases, J lost 7 bases, and 17 bases lay in between. Germline CDR1 reads SEHNR; CDR2 reads FQNEAQ (reference sequence). The CDR3 sequence: CASSRWTERGGELFF. For the CDR3, the DNA is TGTGCCAGCAGCCGCTGGACAGAAAGGGGCGGGGAGCTGTTTTTT.

The rearrangement joins TRBV2 to TRBJ1-3; 7 bases line up with TRBD1. Germline V gene data show CDR1 as SNHLY and CDR2 as FYNNEI. Unmatched junction bases numbered 10, after V lost 0 bases and J lost 8 bases. This CDR3 spans 16 amino acids. The CDR3 protein is CASSEAHSTGHHTIYF. The CDR3 nucleotides are TGTGCCAGCAGTGAAGCCCATTCGACAGGGCATCACACCATATATTTT.